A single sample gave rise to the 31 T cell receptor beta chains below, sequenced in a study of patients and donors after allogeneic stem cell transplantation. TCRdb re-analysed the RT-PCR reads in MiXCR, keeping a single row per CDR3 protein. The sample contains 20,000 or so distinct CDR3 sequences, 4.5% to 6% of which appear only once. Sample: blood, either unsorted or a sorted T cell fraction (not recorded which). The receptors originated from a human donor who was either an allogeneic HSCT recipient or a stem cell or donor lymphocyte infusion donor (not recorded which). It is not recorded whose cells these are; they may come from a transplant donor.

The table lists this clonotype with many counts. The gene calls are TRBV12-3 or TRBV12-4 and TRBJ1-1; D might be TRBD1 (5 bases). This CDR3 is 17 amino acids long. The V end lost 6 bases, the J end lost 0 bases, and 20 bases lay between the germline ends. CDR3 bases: TGTGCCAGCAGCACTCAGCGAGCGACAGATATGAACACTGAAGCTTTCTTT. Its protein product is CASSTQRATDMNTEAFF.

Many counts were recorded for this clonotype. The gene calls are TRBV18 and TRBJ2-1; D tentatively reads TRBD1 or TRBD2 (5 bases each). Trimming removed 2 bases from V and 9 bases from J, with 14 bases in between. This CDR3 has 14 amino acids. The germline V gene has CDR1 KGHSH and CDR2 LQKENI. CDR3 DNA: TGTGCCAGCTCACCATGGGGGTCTGGGGTTGAGCAGTTCTTC. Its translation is CASSPWGSGVEQFF.

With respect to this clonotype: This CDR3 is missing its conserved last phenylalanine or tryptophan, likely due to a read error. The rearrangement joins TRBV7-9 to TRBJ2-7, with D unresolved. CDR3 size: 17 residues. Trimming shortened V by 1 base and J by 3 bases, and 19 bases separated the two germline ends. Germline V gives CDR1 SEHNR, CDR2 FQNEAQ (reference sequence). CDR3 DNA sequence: TGTGCCAGCAGCTTAGGAGTGAAGACACCGACAAACTACGAGCAGTACATC. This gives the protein CASSLGVKTPTNYEQYI.

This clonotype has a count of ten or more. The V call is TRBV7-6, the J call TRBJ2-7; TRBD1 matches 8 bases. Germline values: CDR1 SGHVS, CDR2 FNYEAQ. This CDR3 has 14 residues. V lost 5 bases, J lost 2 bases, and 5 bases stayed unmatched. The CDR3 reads CASSPTGVPYEQYF. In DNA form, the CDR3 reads TGTGCCAGCAGCCCGACAGGGGTCCCCTACGAGCAGTACTTC.

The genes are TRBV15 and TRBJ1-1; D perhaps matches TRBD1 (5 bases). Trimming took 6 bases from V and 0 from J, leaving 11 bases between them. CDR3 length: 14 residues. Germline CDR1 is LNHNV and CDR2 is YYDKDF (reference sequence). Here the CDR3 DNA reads TGTGCCACCAGGGGGCACCCGATGAACACTGAAGCTTTCTTT. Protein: CATRGHPMNTEAFF.

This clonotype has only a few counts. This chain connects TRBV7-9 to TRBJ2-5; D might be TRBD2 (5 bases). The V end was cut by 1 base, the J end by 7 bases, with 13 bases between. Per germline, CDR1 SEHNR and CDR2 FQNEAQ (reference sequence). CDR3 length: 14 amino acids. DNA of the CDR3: TGTGCCAGCAGCTTAGAGTTACCTCGGGGGACCCAGTACTTC. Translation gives CASSLELPRGTQYF. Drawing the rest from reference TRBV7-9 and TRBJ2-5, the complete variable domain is DTGVSQNPRHKITKRGQNVTFRCDPISEHNRLYWYRQTLGQGPEFLTYFQNEAQLEKSRLLSDRFSAERPKGSFSTLEIQRTEQGDSAMYLCASSLELPRGTQYFGPGTRLLVL.

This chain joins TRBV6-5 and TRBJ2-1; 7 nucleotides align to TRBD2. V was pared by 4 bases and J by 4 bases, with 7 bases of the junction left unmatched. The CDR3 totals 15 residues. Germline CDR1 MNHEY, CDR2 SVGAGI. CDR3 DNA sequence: TGTGCCAGCAGTTCCAAGCGGGATGCATACAATGAGCAGTTCTTC. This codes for CASSSKRDAYNEQFF.

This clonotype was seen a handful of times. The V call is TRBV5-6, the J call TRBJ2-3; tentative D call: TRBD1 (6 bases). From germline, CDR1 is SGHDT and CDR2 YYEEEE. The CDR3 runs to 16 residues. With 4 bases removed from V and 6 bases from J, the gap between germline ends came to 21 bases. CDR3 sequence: CASSPRGFQWGDTQYF. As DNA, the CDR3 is TGTGCCAGCAGCCCTAGGGGGTTCCAATGGGGGGATACGCAGTATTTT. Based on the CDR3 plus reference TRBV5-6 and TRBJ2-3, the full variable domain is DAGVTQSPTHLIKTRGQQVTLRCSPKSGHDTVSWYQQALGQGPQFIFQYYEEEERQRGNFPDRFSGHQFPNYSSELNVNALLLGDSALYLCASSPRGFQWGDTQYFGPGTRLTVL.

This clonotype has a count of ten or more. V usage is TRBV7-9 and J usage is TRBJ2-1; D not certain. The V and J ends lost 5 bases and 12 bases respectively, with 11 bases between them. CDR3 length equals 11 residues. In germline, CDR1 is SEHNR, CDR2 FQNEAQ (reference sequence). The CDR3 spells CASSPTMRQFF. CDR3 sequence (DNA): TGTGCCAGCAGCCCCACGATGCGGCAGTTCTTC.

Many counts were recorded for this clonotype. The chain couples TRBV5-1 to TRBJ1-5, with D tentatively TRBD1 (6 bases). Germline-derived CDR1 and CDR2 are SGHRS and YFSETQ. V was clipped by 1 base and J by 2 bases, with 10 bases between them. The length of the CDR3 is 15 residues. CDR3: CASSLMTGGNQPQHF. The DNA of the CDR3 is TGCGCCAGCAGCTTGATGACAGGAGGCAATCAGCCCCAGCATTTT.

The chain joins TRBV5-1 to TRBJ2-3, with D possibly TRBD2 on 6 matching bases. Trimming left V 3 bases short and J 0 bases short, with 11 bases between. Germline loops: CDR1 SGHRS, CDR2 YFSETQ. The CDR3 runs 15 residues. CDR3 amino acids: CASSWAGGSTDTQYF. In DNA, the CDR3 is TGCGCCAGCAGCTGGGCTGGGGGGAGCACAGATACGCAGTATTTT. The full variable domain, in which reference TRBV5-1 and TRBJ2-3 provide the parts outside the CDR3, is KAGVTQTPRYLIKTRGQQVTLSCSPISGHRSVSWYQQTPGQGLQFLFEYFSETQRNKGNFPGRFSGRQFSNSRSEMNVSTLELGDSALYLCASSWAGGSTDTQYFGPGTRLTVL.

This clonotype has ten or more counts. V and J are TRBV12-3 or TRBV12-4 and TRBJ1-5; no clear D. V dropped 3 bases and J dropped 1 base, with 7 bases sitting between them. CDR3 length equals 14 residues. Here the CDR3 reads CASSFRFSNQPQHF. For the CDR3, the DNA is TGTGCCAGCAGTTTTAGGTTCAGCAATCAGCCCCAGCATTTT.

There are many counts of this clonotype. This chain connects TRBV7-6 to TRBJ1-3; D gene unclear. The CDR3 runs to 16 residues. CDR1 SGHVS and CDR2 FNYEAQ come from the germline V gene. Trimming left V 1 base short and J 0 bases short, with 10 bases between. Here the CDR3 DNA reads TGTGCCAGCAGCTTAGGGGGAGACACCTCTGGAAACACCATATATTTT. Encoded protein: CASSLGGDTSGNTIYF. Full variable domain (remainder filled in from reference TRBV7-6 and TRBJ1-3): GAGVSQSPRYKVTKRGQDVALRCDPISGHVSLYWYRQALGQGPEFLTYFNYEAQQDKSGLPNDRFSAERPEGSISTLTIQRTEQRDSAMYRCASSLGGDTSGNTIYFGEGSWLTVV.

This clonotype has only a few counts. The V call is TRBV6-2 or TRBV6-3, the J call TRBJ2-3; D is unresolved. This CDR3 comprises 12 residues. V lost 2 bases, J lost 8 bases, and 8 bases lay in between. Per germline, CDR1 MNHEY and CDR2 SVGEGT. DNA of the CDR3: TGTGCCAGCAGTTACCCCCGCGGTACGCAGTATTTT. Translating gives CASSYPRGTQYF.

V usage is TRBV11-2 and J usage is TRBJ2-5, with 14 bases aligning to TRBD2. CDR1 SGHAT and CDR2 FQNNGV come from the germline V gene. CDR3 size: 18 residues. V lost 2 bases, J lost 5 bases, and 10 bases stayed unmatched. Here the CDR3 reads CASSLRRGTSGSGETQYF. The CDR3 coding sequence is TGTGCCAGCAGCTTAAGGAGGGGGACTAGCGGGAGCGGGGAGACCCAGTACTTC.

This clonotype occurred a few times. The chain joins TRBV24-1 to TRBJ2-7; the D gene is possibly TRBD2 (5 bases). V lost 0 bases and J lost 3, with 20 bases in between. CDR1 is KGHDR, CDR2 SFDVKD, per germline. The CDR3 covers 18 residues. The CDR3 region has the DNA TGTGCCACCAGTGATTTGCGAAGAGGGCGGCCCCGAAACTACGAGCAGTACTTC. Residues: CATSDLRRGRPRNYEQYF.

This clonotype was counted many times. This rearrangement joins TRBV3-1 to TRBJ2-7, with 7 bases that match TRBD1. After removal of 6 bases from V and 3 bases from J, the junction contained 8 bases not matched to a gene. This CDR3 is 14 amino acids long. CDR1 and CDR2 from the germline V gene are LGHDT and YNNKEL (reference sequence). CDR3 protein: CASRLTGTNYEQYF. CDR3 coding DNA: TGTGCCAGCAGACTGACAGGGACGAACTACGAGCAGTACTTC.

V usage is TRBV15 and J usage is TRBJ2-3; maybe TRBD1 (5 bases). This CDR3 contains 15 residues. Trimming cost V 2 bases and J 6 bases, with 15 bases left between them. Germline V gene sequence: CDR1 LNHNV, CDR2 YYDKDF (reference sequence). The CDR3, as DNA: TGTGCCACCAGCAGATGGCAGTCCAGGGCCGATACGCAGTATTTT. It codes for CATSRWQSRADTQYF.

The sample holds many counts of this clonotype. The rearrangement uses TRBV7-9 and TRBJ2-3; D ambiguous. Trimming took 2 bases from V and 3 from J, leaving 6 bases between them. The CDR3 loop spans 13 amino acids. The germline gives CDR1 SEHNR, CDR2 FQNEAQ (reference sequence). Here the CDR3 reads CASSLSGTDTQYF. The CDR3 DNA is TGTGCCAGCAGCTTAAGTGGGACAGATACGCAGTATTTT.

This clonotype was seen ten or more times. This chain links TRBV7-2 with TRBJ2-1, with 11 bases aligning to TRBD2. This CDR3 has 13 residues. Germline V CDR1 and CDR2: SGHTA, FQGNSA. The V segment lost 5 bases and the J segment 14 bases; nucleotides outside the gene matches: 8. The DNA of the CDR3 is TGTGCCAGCAGCCAAGTGACTAGCGGGGCGGAGTTCTTC. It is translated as CASSQVTSGAEFF.

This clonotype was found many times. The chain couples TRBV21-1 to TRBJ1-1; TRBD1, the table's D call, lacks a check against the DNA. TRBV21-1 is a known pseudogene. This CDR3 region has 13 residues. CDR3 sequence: CASSAPGGTEAFF. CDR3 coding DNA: TGTGCCAGCAGCGCCCCAGGGGGGACTGAAGCTTTCTTT.

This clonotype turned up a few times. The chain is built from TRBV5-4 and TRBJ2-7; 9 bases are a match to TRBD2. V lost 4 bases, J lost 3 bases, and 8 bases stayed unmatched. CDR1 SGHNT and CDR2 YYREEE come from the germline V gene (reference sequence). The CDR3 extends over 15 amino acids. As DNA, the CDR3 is TGTGCCAGCAGCATAACTAGCGGGCCCTACTACGAGCAGTACTTC. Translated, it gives CASSITSGPYYEQYF.

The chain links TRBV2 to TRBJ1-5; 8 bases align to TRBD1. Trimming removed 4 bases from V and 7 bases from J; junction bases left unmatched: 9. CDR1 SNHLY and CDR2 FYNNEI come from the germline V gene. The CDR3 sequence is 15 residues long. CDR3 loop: CASSVRQGAGQPQHF. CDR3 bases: TGTGCCAGCAGTGTCCGGCAGGGGGCAGGCCAGCCCCAGCATTTT. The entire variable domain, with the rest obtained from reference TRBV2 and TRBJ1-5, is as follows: EPEVTQTPSHQVTQMGQEVILRCVPISNHLYFYWYRQILGQKVEFLVSFYNNEISEKSEIFDDQFSVERPDGSNFTLKIRSTKLEDSAMYFCASSVRQGAGQPQHFGDGTRLSIL.

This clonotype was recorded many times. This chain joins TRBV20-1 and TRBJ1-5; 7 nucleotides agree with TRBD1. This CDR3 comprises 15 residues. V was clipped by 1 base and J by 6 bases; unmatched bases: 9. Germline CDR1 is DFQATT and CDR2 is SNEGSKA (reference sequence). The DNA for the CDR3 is TGCAGTGCTAGAGTCCTTCAGGGGGAAGGTCAGCCCCAGCATTTT. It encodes CSARVLQGEGQPQHF.

For the CDR3, the DNA is TGTGCCAGCAGGAAACAGGGCGGAGGCACTGAAGCTTTCTTT. As protein: CASRKQGGGTEAFF. The chain combines TRBV6-1 with TRBJ1-1; possibly TRBD1 for D (6 bases). The CDR3 is 14 amino acids. V lost 6 bases and J 4 bases, leaving 15 bases between the germline ends. CDR1 and CDR2 from the germline V gene are MNHNS and SASEGT.

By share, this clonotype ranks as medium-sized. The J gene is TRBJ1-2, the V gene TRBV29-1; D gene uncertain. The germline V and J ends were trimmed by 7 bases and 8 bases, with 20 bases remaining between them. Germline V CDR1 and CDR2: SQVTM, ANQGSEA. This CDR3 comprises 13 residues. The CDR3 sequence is CSARSPGLAGYTF. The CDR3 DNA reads TGCAGCGCGCGCAGCCCGGGGTTGGCAGGCTACACCTTC.

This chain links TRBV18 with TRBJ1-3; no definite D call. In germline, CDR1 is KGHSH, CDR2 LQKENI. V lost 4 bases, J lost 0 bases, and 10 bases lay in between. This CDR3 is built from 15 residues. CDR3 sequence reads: CASSLGSDSGNTIYF. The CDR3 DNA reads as TGTGCCAGCTCACTCGGGTCCGACTCTGGAAACACCATATATTTT.

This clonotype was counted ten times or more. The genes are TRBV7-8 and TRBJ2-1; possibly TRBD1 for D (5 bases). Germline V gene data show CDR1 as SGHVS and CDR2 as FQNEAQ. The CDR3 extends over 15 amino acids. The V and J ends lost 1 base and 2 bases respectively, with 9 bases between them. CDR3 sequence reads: CASSLGRVTYNEQFF. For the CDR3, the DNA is TGTGCCAGCAGCTTAGGCAGGGTGACCTACAATGAGCAGTTCTTC.

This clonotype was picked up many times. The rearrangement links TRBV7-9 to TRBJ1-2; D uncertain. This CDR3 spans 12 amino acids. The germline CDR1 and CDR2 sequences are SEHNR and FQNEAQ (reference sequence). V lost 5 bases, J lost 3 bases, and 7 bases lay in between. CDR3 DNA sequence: TGTGCCAGCAGCCCACCCTACTATGGCTACACCTTC. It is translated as CASSPPYYGYTF.

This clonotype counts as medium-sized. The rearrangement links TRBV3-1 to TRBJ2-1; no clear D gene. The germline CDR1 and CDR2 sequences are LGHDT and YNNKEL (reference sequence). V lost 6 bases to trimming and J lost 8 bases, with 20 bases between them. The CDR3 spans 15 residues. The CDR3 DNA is TGTGCCAGCAGTCCTATACCTTCGTCTCGGTATGAGCAGTTCTTC. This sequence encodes CASSPIPSSRYEQFF.

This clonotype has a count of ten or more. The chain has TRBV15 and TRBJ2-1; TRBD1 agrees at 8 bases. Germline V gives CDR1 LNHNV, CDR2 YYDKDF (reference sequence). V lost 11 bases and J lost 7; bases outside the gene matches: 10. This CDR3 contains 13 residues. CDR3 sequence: CASHDRGENEQFF. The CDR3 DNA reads TGTGCCTCCCATGACAGGGGCGAGAATGAGCAGTTCTTC.